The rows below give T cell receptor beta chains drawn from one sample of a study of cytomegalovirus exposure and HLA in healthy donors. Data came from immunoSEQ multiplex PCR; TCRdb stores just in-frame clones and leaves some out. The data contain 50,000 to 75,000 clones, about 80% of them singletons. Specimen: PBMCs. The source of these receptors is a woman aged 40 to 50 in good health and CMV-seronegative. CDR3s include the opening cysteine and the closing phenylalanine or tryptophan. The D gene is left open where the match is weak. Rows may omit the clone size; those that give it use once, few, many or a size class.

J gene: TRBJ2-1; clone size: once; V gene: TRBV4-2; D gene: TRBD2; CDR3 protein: CASSQESGEYNEQFF; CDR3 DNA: TGTGCCAGCAGCCAAGAAAGCGGGGAATACAATGAGCAGTTCTTC
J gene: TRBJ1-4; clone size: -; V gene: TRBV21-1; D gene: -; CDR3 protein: CARCGGRLSTNEKLFF; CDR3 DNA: TGTGCCCGTTGTGGGGGCCGACTTTCAACTAATGAAAAACTGTTTTTT
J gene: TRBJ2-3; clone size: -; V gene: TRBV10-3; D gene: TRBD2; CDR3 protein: CAILTVLAGADTQYF; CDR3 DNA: TGTGCCATTCTAACAGTACTAGCGGGAGCAGATACGCAGTATTTT
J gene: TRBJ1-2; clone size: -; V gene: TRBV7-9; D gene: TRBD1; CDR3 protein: CASSFQGGSNYGYTF; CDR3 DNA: TGTGCCAGCAGCTTTCAGGGGGGATCTAACTATGGCTACACCTTC
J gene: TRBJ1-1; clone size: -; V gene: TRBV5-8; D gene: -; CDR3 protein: CASSTFLVPGAFF; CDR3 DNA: TGTGCCAGCAGTACTTTTCTCGTCCCTGGAGCTTTCTTT
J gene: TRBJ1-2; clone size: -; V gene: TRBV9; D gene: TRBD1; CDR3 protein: CASSSTWGTAENYGYTF; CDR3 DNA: TGTGCCAGCAGCTCCACATGGGGGACAGCTGAGAACTATGGCTACACCTTC
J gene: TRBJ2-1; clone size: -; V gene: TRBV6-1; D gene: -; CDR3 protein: CASSEVSGSYNEQFF; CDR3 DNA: TGTGCCAGCAGTGAAGTGAGCGGGTCATACAATGAGCAGTTCTTC
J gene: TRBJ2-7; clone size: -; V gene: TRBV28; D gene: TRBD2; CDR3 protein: CASSHVRLAEGSYEQYF; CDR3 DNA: TGTGCCAGCAGCCACGTCCGACTAGCGGAGGGCTCCTACGAGCAGTACTTC
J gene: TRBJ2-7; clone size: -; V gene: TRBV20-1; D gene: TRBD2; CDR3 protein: CSAPLAYEQYF; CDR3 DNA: TGCAGTGCCCCACTAGCGTACGAGCAGTACTTC
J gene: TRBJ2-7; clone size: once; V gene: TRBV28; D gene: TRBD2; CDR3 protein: CASSPTSGGSYEQYF; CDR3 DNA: TGTGCCAGCAGTCCGACTAGCGGAGGCTCCTACGAGCAGTACTTC
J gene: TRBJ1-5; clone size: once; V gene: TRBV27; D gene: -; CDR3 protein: CASSTSAEGKQPQHF; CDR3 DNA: TGTGCCAGCAGCACCTCCGCGGAGGGGAAGCAGCCCCAGCATTTT
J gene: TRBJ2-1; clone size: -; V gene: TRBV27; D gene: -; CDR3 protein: CASGQGSVNEQFF; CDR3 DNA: TGTGCCAGCGGTCAGGGATCCGTCAATGAGCAGTTCTTC
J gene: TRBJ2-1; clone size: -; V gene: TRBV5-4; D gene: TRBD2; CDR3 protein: CASSLGLAGVLAKQFF; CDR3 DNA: TGTGCCAGCAGCTTAGGACTAGCGGGAGTATTAGCCAAGCAGTTCTTC
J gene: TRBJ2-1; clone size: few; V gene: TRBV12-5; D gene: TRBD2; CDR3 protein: CASAIGLAGANEQFF; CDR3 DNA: TGTGCTAGTGCCATCGGACTAGCGGGAGCGAATGAGCAGTTCTTC
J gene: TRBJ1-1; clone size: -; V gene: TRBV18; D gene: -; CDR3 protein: CASSPSTDPNTEAFF; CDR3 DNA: TGTGCCAGCTCACCCTCGACAGACCCGAACACTGAAGCTTTCTTT
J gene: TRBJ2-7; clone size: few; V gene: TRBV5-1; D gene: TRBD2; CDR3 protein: CASSLSGRTTTEQYF; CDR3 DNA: TGCGCCAGCAGCCTTAGCGGGAGGACGACTACCGAGCAGTACTTC
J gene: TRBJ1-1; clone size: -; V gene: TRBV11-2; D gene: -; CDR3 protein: CASSLVEGTEAFF; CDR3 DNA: TGTGCCAGCAGCTTAGTCGAGGGTACTGAAGCTTTCTTT
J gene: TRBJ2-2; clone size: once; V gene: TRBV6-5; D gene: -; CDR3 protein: CASKLNSWNTGELFF; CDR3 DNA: TGTGCCAGCAAACTGAACAGCTGGAACACCGGGGAGCTGTTTTTT
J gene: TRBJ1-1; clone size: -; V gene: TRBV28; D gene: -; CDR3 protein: CASRLNTEAFF; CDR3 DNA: TGTGCCAGCAGACTAAACACTGAAGCTTTCTTT
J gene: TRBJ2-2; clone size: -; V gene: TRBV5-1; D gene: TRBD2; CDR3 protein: CASSLAGRVAGELFF; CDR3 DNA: TGCGCCAGCAGCTTGGCCGGGAGGGTGGCCGGGGAGCTGTTTTTT
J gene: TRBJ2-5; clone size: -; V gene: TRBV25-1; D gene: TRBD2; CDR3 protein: CASSELGSGAETQYF; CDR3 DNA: TGTGCCAGCAGTGAATTGGGTAGCGGGGCAGAGACCCAGTACTTC
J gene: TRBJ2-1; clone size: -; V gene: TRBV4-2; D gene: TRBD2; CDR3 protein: CASSQVGLAGGPGRNEQFF; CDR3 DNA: TGTGCCAGCAGCCAAGTGGGACTAGCGGGAGGCCCGGGGAGAAATGAGCAGTTCTTC
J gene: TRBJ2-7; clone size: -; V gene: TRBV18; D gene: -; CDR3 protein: CASSPPGSAFNEQYF; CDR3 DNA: TGTGCCAGCTCACCCCCGGGATCCGCCTTTAACGAGCAGTACTTC
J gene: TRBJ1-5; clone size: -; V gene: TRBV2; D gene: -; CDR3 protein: CASSDRDGGQPQHF; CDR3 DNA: TGTGCCAGCAGTGACAGGGACGGGGGTCAGCCCCAGCATTTT
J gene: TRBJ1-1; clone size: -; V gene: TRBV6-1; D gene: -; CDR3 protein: CASSGRQGGVNTEAFF; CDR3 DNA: TGTGCCAGCAGTGGTCGTCAGGGAGGAGTGAACACTGAAGCTTTCTTT
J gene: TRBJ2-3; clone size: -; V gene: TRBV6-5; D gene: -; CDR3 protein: CASSTASTSTDTQYF; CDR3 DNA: TGTGCCAGCAGTACCGCGTCTACCAGCACAGATACGCAGTATTTT
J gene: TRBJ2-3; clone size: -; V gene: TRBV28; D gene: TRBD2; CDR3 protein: CASSPEREGTDTQYF; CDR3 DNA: TGTGCCAGCAGCCCTGAGCGGGAGGGGACAGATACGCAGTATTTT
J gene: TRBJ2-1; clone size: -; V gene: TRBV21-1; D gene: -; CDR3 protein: CASSKKGTSGEGSYNEQFF; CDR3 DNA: TGTGCCAGCAGCAAAAAGGGGACTAGCGGGGAGGGCTCCTACAATGAGCAGTTCTTC
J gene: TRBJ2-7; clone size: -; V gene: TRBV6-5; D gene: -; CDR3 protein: CASSWSQPADYEQYF; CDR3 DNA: TGTGCCAGCAGTTGGAGCCAGCCTGCCGATTACGAGCAGTACTTC
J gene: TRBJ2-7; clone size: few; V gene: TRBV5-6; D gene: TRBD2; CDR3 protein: CASSLYRTSGAAYEQYF; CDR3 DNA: TGTGCCAGCAGCTTGTACCGGACTAGCGGGGCCGCCTACGAGCAGTACTTC
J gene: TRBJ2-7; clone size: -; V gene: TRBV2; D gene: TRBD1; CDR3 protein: CASSLGQGIYEQYF; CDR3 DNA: TGTGCCAGCTCCTTAGGACAGGGTATCTACGAGCAGTACTTC
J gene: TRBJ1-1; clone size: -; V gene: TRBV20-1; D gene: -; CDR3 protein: CSAPRAFF; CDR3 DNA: TGCAGTGCCCCGAGGGCTTTCTTT
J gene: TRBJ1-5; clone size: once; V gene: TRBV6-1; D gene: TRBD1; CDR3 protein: CASSGRQGSNQPQHF; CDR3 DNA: TGTGCCAGCAGTGGAAGACAGGGTAGCAATCAGCCCCAGCATTTT
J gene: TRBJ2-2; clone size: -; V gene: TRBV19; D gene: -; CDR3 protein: CASSIQGFTDSILGNTGELFF; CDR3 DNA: TGTGCCAGTAGTATTCAGGGCTTTACGGATAGTATCCTAGGGAACACCGGGGAGCTGTTTTTT
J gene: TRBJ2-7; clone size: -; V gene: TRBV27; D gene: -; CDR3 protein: CASSFSDNSYEQYF; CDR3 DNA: TGTGCCAGCAGTTTTAGTGACAACTCCTACGAGCAGTACTTC
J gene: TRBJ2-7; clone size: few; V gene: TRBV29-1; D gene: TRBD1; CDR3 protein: CSVSRDSYEQYF; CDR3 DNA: TGCAGCGTGTCCCGGGACAGTTACGAGCAGTACTTC
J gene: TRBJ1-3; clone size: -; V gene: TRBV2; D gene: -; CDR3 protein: CASSGRGNNGNTIYF; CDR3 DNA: TGTGCCAGCAGTGGTCGAGGGAATAATGGAAACACCATATATTTT
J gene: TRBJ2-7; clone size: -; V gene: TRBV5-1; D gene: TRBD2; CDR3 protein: CASTLLGGDIDEQYF; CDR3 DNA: TGCGCCAGCACCCTACTCGGGGGGGATATCGACGAGCAGTACTTC
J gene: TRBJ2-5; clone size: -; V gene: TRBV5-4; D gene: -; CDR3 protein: CASSATQGGMETQYF; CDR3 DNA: TGTGCCAGCAGCGCCACACAGGGGGGGATGGAGACCCAGTACTTC
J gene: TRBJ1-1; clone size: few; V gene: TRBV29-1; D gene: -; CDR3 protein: CSVERRGMNTEAFF; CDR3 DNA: TGCAGCGTTGAGCGCCGAGGCATGAACACTGAAGCTTTCTTT
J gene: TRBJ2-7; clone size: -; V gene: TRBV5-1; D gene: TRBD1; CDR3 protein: CASSWTPGTGNEQYF; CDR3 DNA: TGCGCCAGCAGCTGGACTCCCGGGACAGGGAACGAGCAGTACTTC
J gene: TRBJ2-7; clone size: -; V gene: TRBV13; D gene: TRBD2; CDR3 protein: CASSFRLAGEYEQYF; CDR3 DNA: TGTGCCAGCAGCTTTAGACTAGCGGGAGAGTACGAGCAGTACTTC
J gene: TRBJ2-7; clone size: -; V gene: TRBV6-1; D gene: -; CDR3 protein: CASSVPVASYEQYF; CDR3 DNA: TGTGCCAGCAGTGTTCCCGTAGCGTCCTACGAGCAGTACTTC
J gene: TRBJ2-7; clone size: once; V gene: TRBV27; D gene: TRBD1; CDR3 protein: CASSPTGEPYEQYF; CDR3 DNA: TGTGCCAGCAGCCCGACAGGGGAGCCCTACGAGCAGTACTTC
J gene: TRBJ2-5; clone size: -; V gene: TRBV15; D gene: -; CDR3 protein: CATSLPPQETQYF; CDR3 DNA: TGTGCCACCAGCCTTCCCCCCCAAGAGACCCAGTACTTC
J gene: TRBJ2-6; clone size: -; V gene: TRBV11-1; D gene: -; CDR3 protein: CASSLRGSGANVLTF; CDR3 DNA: TGTGCCAGCAGCTTAAGAGGGTCAGGGGCCAACGTCCTGACTTTC
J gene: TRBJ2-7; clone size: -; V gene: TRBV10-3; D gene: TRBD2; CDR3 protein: CAISESGRESYEQYF; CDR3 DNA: TGTGCCATCAGTGAGTCTGGGCGGGAGAGCTACGAGCAGTACTTC
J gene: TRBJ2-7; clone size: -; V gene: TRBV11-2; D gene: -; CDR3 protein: CASSLAQGPYEQYF; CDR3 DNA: TGTGCCAGCAGCTTAGCACAGGGACCCTACGAGCAGTACTTC
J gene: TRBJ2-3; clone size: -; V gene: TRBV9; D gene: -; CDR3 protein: CASSVVPGSTDTQYF; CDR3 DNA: TGTGCCAGCAGCGTAGTGCCAGGGAGCACAGATACGCAGTATTTT
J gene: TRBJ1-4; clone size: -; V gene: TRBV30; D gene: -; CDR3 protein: CAWSVRRTFRRINEKLFF; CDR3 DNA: TGTGCCTGGAGTGTACGGAGAACTTTCCGGAGGATTAATGAAAAACTGTTTTTT
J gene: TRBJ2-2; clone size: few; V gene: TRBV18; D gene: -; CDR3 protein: CASSPGLVKPGTGELFF; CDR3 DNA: TGTGCCAGCTCACCAGGGTTAGTGAAACCGGGCACCGGGGAGCTGTTTTTT
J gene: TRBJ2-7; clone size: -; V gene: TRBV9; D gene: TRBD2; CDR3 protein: CASSVRAGNEQYF; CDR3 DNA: TGTGCCAGCAGCGTACGAGCGGGGAACGAGCAGTACTTC
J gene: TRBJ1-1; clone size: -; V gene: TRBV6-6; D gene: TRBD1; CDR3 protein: CASSYSRDRYTEAFF; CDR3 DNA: TGTGCCAGCAGTTACTCGAGGGACAGATACACTGAAGCTTTCTTT
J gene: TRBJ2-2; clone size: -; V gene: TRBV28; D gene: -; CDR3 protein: CASSRASENTGELFF; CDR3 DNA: TGTGCCAGCAGCCGTGCTAGCGAGAACACCGGGGAGCTGTTTTTT
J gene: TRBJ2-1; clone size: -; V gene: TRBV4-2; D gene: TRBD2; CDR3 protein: CASSPSSASGSNEQFF; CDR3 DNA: TGTGCCAGCAGCCCATCAAGCGCTAGCGGGAGCAATGAGCAGTTCTTC
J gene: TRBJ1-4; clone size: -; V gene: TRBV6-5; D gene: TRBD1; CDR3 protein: CASRPGGSTNEKLFF; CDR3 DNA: TGTGCCAGCAGGCCAGGGGGCTCAACTAATGAAAAACTGTTTTTT
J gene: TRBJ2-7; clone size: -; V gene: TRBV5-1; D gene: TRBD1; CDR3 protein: CASSLDLDRSYEQYF; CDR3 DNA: TGCGCCAGCAGCCTCGACTTGGACAGGTCCTACGAGCAGTACTTC
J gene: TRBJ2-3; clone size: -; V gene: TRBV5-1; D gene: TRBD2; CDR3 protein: CASSFEREQDTQYF; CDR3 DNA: TGCGCCAGCAGCTTTGAGCGGGAGCAAGATACGCAGTATTTT
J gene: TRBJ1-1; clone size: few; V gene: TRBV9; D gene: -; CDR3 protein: CASSVDSNTEAFF; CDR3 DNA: TGTGCCAGCAGCGTAGACAGTAACACTGAAGCTTTCTTT
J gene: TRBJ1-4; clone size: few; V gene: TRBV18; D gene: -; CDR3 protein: CASSRGGNEKLFF; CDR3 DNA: TGTGCCAGCTCACGCGGGGGGAATGAAAAACTGTTTTTT